The 20 T cell receptor beta chains listed next were all sequenced from one sample in a study of shared clonotypes between healthy human individuals. The table came from immunoSEQ multiplex PCR; TCRdb's copy has only in-frame clones and leaves some out. The data hold about 2.3 million clones, with around 92% observed a single time. The sample consisted of naive CD4+ T cells from PBMCs. Subset specified: CD45RA+ positively selected. These receptors came from a man aged 18 to 30 in good health. Some clones in this sample may be carry-over from other donors' samples.

The chain is built from TRBV10-3 and TRBJ2-5, with D perhaps matching TRBD1 or TRBD2 (6 bases each). The CDR3 runs to 15 residues. The V gene's germline CDR1 is ENHRY and CDR2 SYGVKD. The V end was cut by 3 bases, the J end by 5 bases, with 16 bases between. The CDR3 DNA reads TGTGCCATCAGTGATTTAGGGGGGCTCGGGGAGACCCAGTACTTC. It encodes CAISDLGGLGETQYF.

The J gene is TRBJ2-3, the V gene TRBV11-3; 8 bases match TRBD1. Trimming at V came to 1 base and at J to 0 bases, leaving 3 bases not matched to a gene. Germline assignment: CDR1 SGHNT and CDR2 YENEEA. The CDR3 has 16 residues. Here the CDR3 reads CASSLGGQVSTDTQYF. Written as DNA, the CDR3 is TGTGCCAGCAGCTTAGGGGGACAGGTCAGCACAGATACGCAGTATTTT.

V is TRBV5-4 and J is TRBJ2-7, with D possibly being TRBD1 or TRBD2 (6 bases each). The V end was cut by 0 bases, the J end by 6 bases, with 10 bases between. The CDR3 runs to 13 residues. The germline V gene has CDR1 SGHNT and CDR2 YYREEE (reference sequence). The CDR3 DNA reads as TGTGCCAGCAGCTTGGAACAGGGAGGCGAGCAGTACTTC. Amino acids: CASSLEQGGEQYF.

The chain has TRBV5-1 and TRBJ2-1; 7 positions match TRBD2. The CDR3 spans 16 residues. The trim removed 4 bases at V and 9 bases at J, leaving 16 bases unmatched. Germline assignment: CDR1 SGHRS and CDR2 YFSETQ. CDR3 sequence reads: CASSPGGRGTPGEQFF. The CDR3 bases are TGCGCCAGCAGCCCAGGTGGGCGGGGGACCCCTGGTGAGCAGTTCTTC.

CDR3 in amino acids: CASSEWSRGAFSEQYF. The CDR3 region has the DNA TGTGCCAGCAGTGAATGGAGCAGGGGGGCTTTTTCGGAGCAGTACTTC. This chain links TRBV25-1 with TRBJ2-7; TRBD1 is a possible D gene (7 bases). V lost 1 base and J 7 bases, leaving 20 bases between the germline ends. The CDR3 is 16 amino acids. Germline CDR1 MGHDK, CDR2 SYGVNS.

The chain has TRBV14 and TRBJ2-2; possible D gene TRBD2, 6 bases. Trimming left V 6 bases short and J 0 bases short, with 11 bases between. This CDR3 has 15 residues. Looked up from germline, CDR1 is SGHDN and CDR2 is FVKESK. The CDR3: CASRIGTPNTGELFF. The CDR3 DNA reads as TGTGCCAGCAGGATCGGGACTCCGAACACCGGGGAGCTGTTTTTT.

The chain has TRBV6-1 and TRBJ2-2; TRBD2 might be the D (6 bases). V was pared by 2 bases and J by 1 base, with 14 bases between. Germline CDR1 reads MNHNS; CDR2 reads SASEGT. The CDR3 is 17 residues long. CDR3 in amino acids: CASSEISSGLNTGELFF. The CDR3 DNA is TGTGCCAGCAGTGAAATCTCCAGCGGGCTGAACACCGGGGAGCTGTTTTTT.

CDR3 region: CASRGCGKADTQYF. CDR3 DNA: TGTGCCAGCAGAGGTTGCGGGAAGGCAGATACGCAGTATTTT. The chain employs TRBV21-1 and TRBJ2-3; the D call in the table, TRBD2, was not verified against the DNA. TRBV21-1 is recorded as a pseudogene. CDR3 length: 14 residues.

The rearrangement joins TRBV4-3 to TRBJ2-5, with D perhaps TRBD2 (5 bases). This CDR3 spans 14 amino acids. In germline, CDR1 is LGHNA, CDR2 YSLEER. Trimming stripped 1 base from V and 4 bases from J, with 10 bases between. CDR3 protein: CASSQGGRRETQYF. CDR3 in DNA: TGCGCCAGCAGCCAAGGCGGGCGGCGAGAGACCCAGTACTTC.

For this clone: The sample holds other DNA sequences that translate to the same CDR3. The rearrangement links TRBV6-1 to TRBJ1-1, with D uncertain. V was shortened by 3 bases and J by 0 bases, with 8 bases between the two germline ends. Germline CDR1 and CDR2: MNHNS and SASEGT. This CDR3 contains 14 residues. The CDR3 coding sequence is TGTGCCAGCAGTGAGGTAGGGTTGAACACTGAAGCTTTCTTT. The encoded protein is CASSEVGLNTEAFF.

This chain connects TRBV28 to TRBJ1-5; 7 bases align to TRBD1. The ends lost 1 base at V and 6 bases at J; junction bases unmatched: 6. The germline V gene has CDR1 MDHEN and CDR2 SYDVKM. The CDR3 spans 15 residues. Written as DNA, the CDR3 is TGTGCCAGCAGTTTATTGAGACAGGGAGGTCAGCCCCAGCATTTT. It is translated as CASSLLRQGGQPQHF.

The V gene is TRBV2, the J gene TRBJ2-6; the D is unclear. The CDR3 covers 14 residues. With 6 bases removed from V and 0 bases from J, the gap between germline ends came to 6 bases. Germline CDR1 is SNHLY and CDR2 is FYNNEI. The CDR3 spells CASRFSSGANVLTF. CDR3 nucleotides: TGTGCCAGCAGGTTTAGCTCTGGGGCCAACGTCCTGACTTTC.

The V gene is TRBV7-2, the J gene TRBJ1-1; D gene ambiguous. The CDR3 is 12 amino acids. Germline CDR1 SGHTA, CDR2 FQGNSA. V shed 5 bases and J shed 6 bases, with 10 bases lying between them. The CDR3 coding sequence is TGTGCCAGCAGCCGGGGAGGCCCTGAAGCTTTCTTT. Translated: CASSRGGPEAFF.

The chain is built from TRBV4-3 and TRBJ2-5; TRBD2 agrees at 14 bases. V shed 0 bases and J 2 bases; nucleotides not matched to a gene: 5. Germline CDR1 and CDR2: LGHNA and YSLEER. The CDR3 runs 18 residues. Here the CDR3 DNA reads TGCGCCAGCAGCCAAGATATGGGGACTAGCGGGAGACAAGAGACCCAGTACTTC. Translation: CASSQDMGTSGRQETQYF.

The chain couples TRBV19 to TRBJ2-2; D is possibly TRBD2 (6 bases). This CDR3 has 17 residues. The V end lost 1 base, the J end lost 4 bases, and 16 bases lay between the germline ends. The V gene's germline CDR1 is LNHDA and CDR2 SQIVND (reference sequence). The CDR3 protein is CASSIARLPGVTGELFF. Written as DNA, the CDR3 is TGTGCCAGTAGTATAGCCCGCCTTCCGGGGGTCACCGGGGAGCTGTTTTTT.

This chain links TRBV7-9 with TRBJ2-5; 9 positions match TRBD2. Unmatched junction bases numbered 4, after V lost 8 bases and J lost 0 bases. In germline, CDR1 is SEHNR, CDR2 FQNEAQ (reference sequence). This CDR3 is built from 14 residues. The CDR3 spells CASDSGSHQETQYF. The CDR3 nucleotides read TGTGCCAGCGATAGCGGGAGCCACCAAGAGACCCAGTACTTC.

V usage is TRBV7-2 and J usage is TRBJ2-7; 11 bases line up with TRBD1. Germline trimming cut 5 bases from V and 5 bases from J; bases unmatched to any gene: 8. Germline V gene lookup returns CDR1 SGHTA and CDR2 FQGNSA. CDR3 length equals 15 residues. In nucleotides, the CDR3 is TGTGCCAGCAGCGCCTGGACAGGGGGCGGCGACGAGCAGTACTTC. It is translated as CASSAWTGGGDEQYF.

A note on this clone: At the DNA level, this CDR3 is encoded by other sequences in the same sample as well. This chain uses TRBV5-1 with TRBJ2-2; no definite D call. This CDR3 is 14 amino acids long. Trimming cost V 0 bases and J 2 bases, with 5 bases left between them. Per germline, CDR1 SGHRS and CDR2 YFSETQ. The CDR3 bases are TGCGCCAGCAGCTTGGACACAAACACCGGGGAGCTGTTTTTT. Translated, it gives CASSLDTNTGELFF.

V gene TRBV27 combines with J gene TRBJ2-3, with TRBD2 matching 8 bases. The junction had 9 bases not matched to a gene; V was cut back by 2 bases and J by 2 bases. Germline V gene data show CDR1 as MNHEY and CDR2 as SMNVEV (reference sequence). The CDR3 has 17 amino acids. The CDR3 DNA sequence: TGTGCCAGCAGTTTAGACTGGGACGGGGGGGTCACAGATACGCAGTATTTT. It codes for CASSLDWDGGVTDTQYF.

J is TRBJ1-2 and V is TRBV28; D is possibly TRBD1 (6 bases). Trimming cost V 5 bases and J 7 bases, with 17 bases left between them. CDR3 length: 14 amino acids. Germline CDR1 reads MDHEN; CDR2 reads SYDVKM. The CDR3 sequence is CASSPPLQGSGYTF. CDR3 in DNA: TGTGCCAGCAGTCCCCCTTTACAGGGCTCTGGCTACACCTTC.